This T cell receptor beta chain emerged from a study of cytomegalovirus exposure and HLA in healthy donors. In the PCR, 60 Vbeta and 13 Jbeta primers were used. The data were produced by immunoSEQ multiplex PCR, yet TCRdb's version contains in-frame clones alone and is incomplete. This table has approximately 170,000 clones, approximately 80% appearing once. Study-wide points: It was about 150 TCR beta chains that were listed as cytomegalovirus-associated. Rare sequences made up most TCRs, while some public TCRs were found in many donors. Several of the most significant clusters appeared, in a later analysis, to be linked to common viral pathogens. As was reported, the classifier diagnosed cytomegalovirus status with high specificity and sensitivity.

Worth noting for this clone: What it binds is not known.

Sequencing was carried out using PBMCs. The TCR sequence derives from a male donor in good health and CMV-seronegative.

CDR3 in amino acids: CASSRQGDNTIYF. In DNA form, the CDR3 reads TGTGCCAGCAGTAGACAGGGAGATAACACCATATATTTT. V usage is TRBV7-9 and J usage is TRBJ1-3; 7 bases match TRBD1. V was pared by 6 bases and J by 7 bases, with 6 bases of the junction left unmatched. This CDR3 is 13 amino acids long. Germline V gene sequence: CDR1 SEHNR, CDR2 FQNEAQ (reference sequence). The variable domain in full, with the rest retrieved from reference TRBV7-9 and TRBJ1-3, is DTGVSQNPRHKITKRGQNVTFRCDPISEHNRLYWYRQTLGQGPEFLTYFQNEAQLEKSRLLSDRFSAERPKGSFSTLEIQRTEQGDSAMYLCASSRQGDNTIYFGEGSWLTVV.